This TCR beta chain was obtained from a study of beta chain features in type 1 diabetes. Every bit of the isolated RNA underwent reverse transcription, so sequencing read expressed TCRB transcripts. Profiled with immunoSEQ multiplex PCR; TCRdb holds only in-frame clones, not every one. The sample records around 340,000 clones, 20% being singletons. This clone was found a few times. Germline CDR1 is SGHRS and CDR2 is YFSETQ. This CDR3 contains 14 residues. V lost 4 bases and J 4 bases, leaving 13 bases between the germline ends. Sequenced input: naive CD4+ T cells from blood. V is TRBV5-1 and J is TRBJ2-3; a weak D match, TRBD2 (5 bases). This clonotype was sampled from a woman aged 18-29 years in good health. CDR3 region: CASSRPSAADTQYF. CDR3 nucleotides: TGCGCCAGCAGCCGGCCTTCAGCGGCAGATACGCAGTATTTT.